The clone carrying this TCR beta chain was counted at least ten times. CDR1 and CDR2 from the germline V gene are SGHVS and FQNEAQ. V was cut by 7 bases and J by 5 bases, with 17 bases left in between. This CDR3 comprises 14 residues. Construction of the TCRbeta library involved unique molecular identifiers. Using its own MiXCR run on the PCR reads, TCRdb lists one record per CDR3 protein. The sample has hundreds of thousands of distinct CDR3 sequences, 16% seen once; the top ten hold 1.1%. The data were taken from a study of T-cell reconstitution after alpha-beta-depleted transplantation in children.

This clonotype was sampled from a human donor who donated a stem cell graft to a child with acute myeloid leukemia. The material sequenced was PBMCs from the stem cell graft donor, taken from the stem cell graft. The genes are TRBV7-8 and TRBJ2-5; D may be TRBD1 or TRBD2 (5 bases each). Written as DNA, the CDR3 is TGTGCCAGCATGGATCTGAGAGGGGACGAGACCCAGTACTTC. It yields the protein CASMDLRGDETQYF.